The subject of this entry is one T cell receptor beta chain. The data are from a study of early T cells in non-severe SARS-CoV-2 infection. V was trimmed by 3 bases and J by 5 bases, leaving 13 bases between them. This CDR3 is 15 amino acids long. Germline lookup yields CDR1 SEHNR and CDR2 FQNEAQ (reference sequence). Each single cDNA molecule received a unique molecular identifier. TCRdb reanalysed the 5' RACE reads using MiXCR and keeps one entry per CDR3 protein. Here the sample spans tens of thousands of distinct CDR3 sequences, 9.3% being singletons. This chain joins TRBV7-9 and TRBJ1-4; D possibly corresponds to TRBD1 (5 bases). Sequencing was carried out using whole blood. This TCR derives from an adult who was a healthcare worker with PCR-confirmed SARS-CoV-2 infection or an uninfected control (not recorded which). The CDR3 spells CASSFYGARNEKLFF. The CDR3 coding sequence is TGTGCCAGCAGCTTCTACGGGGCGCGGAATGAAAAACTGTTTTTT.